This T cell receptor beta chain comes out of a study of T cells after yellow fever vaccination. Study-wide points: Clonotypes shared by both compartments, CD4 and CD8, made up a small share. Detected again after the booster were most primary-vaccination clones, at 95% to 98% CD4 and 80% to 90% CD8. FACS-sorted repertoires might harbor abundant contaminating clonotypes from the bulk population. Secondary responses were weaker yet peaked faster, day 5 versus 15.

Germline lookup yields CDR1 MNHEY and CDR2 SMNVEV (reference sequence). The CDR3 loop spans 15 amino acids. V was cut by 6 bases and J by 1 base, with 14 bases left in between. TCRdb analysed the 5' RACE reads with MiXCR anew, one entry per CDR3 protein. Among under 400,000 distinct CDR3 sequences listed, more than 9% were seen once. This clonotype has just a few counts. The target antigen is unknown. V and J are TRBV27 and TRBJ2-3, with a weak D call TRBD2 (6 bases). This sequence was found in a man younger than 35 who received the YFV17D yellow fever vaccine. The specimen comprised PBMCs, sampled on the day of the first yellow fever vaccination. The CDR3 protein is CASSSGTQRTDTQYF. The CDR3 nucleotides are TGTGCCAGCAGCTCCGGGACTCAACGCACAGATACGCAGTATTTT.